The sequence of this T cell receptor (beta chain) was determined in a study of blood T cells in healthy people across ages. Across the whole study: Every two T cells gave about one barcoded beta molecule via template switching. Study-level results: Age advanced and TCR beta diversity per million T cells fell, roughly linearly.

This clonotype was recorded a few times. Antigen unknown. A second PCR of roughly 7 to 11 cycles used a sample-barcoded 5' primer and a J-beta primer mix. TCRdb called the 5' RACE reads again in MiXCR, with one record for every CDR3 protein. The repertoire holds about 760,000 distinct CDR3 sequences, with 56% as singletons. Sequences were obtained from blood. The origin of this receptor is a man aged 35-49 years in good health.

CDR3 amino acids: CASSFTSGQGTYEQYF. CDR3 DNA sequence: TGTGCCAGCAGCTTCACTAGCGGTCAAGGGACCTACGAGCAGTACTTC. The chain couples TRBV7-2 to TRBJ2-7, with 8 bases matching TRBD2. Germline V gene sequence: CDR1 SGHTA, CDR2 FQGNSA. V shed 3 bases, J shed 2 bases, and the junction held 9 bases outside the gene matches. This CDR3 has 16 residues.